This TCR beta chain came from a study of CD8 T cells in ankylosing spondylitis. General study findings and limits: There was a TCR beta motif, made of several highly homologous variants, that appeared characteristic of ankylosing spondylitis blood. Reported data indicate significant enrichment of disease-linked clones within matched ankylosing spondylitis synovial fluid.

About this clonotype: Its antigen is still unknown.

TCR beta libraries were made by quantitative 5'-RACE with molecular barcodes. TCRdb re-derived calls from the 5' RACE reads in MiXCR, one entry per CDR3 protein. The profile shows about 300,000 distinct CDR3 sequences, 20% of them singletons. This sequence was found in a female donor with ankylosing spondylitis or in good health (not recorded which). The material sequenced was blood, either unsorted or a sorted T cell fraction (not recorded which).

CDR3 bases: TGTGCCAGCAGCTTATTTGCAGGGGTGTGGGAGACCCAGTACTTC. Its translation is CASSLFAGVWETQYF. The gene calls are TRBV7-2 and TRBJ2-5, with a weak D call TRBD1 (6 bases). V lost 2 bases to trimming and J lost 5 bases, with 15 bases between them. CDR1 is SGHTA, CDR2 FQGNSA, per germline. This CDR3 is built from 15 residues.